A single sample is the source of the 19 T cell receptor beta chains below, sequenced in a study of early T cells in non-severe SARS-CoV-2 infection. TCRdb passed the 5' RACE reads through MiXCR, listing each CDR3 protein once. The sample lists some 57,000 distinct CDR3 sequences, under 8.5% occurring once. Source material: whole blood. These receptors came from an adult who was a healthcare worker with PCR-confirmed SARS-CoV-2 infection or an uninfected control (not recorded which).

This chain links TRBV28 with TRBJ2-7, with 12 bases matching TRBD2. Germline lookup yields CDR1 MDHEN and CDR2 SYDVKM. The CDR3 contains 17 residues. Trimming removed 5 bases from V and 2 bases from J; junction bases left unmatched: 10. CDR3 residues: CASSPTSGRPNAYEQYF. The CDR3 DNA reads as TGTGCCAGCAGTCCCACTAGCGGGAGGCCCAACGCCTACGAGCAGTACTTC.

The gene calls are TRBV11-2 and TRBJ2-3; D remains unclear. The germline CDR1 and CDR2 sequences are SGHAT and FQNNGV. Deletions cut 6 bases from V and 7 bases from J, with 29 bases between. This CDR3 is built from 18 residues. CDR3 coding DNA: TGTGCCAGCAGACCTTTTCCCGGAGCTCGCGATTTGGGGAATACGCAGTATTTT. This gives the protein CASRPFPGARDLGNTQYF.

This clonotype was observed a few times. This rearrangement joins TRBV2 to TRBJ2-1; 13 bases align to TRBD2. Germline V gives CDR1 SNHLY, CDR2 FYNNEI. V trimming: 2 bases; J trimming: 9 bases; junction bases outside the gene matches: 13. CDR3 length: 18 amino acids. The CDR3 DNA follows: TGTGCCAGCAGTGAACCGACTAGCGGGGGGCCTAAGGCGGGTGAGCAGTTCTTC. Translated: CASSEPTSGGPKAGEQFF.

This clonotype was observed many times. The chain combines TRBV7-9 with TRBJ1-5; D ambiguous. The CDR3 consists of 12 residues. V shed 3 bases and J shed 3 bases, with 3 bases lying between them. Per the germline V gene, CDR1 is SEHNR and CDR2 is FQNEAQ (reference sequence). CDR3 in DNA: TGTGCCAGCAGCTTGATCAATCAGCCCCAGCATTTT. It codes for CASSLINQPQHF.

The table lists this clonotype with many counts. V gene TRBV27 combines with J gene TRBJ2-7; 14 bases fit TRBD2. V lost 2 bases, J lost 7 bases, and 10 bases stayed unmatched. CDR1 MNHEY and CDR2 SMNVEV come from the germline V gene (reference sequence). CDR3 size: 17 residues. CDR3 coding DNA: TGTGCCAGCAGTTTAAGGGGACTAGCGGGAGTGCTGGGGGAGCAGTACTTC. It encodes CASSLRGLAGVLGEQYF.

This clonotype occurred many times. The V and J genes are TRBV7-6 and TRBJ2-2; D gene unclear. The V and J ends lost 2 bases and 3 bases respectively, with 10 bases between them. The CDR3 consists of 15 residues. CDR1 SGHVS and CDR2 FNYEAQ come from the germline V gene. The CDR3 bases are TGTGCCAGCAGCTTAAGAGTTAGTTACACCGGGGAGCTGTTTTTT. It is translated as CASSLRVSYTGELFF.

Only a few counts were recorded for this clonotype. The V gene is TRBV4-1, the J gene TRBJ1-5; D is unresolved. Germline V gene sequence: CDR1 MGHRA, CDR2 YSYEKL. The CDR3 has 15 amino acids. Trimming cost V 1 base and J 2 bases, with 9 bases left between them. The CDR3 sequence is CASSQVHGGNQPQHF. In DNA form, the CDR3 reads TGCGCCAGCAGCCAAGTACATGGGGGCAATCAGCCCCAGCATTTT.

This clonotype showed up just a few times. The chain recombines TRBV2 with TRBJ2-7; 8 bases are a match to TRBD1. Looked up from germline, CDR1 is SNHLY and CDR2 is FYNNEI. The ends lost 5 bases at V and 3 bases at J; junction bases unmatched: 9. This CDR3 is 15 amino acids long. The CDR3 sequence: CASSRGTGSNYEQYF. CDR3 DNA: TGTGCCAGCAGTCGGGGGACAGGTTCTAACTACGAGCAGTACTTC. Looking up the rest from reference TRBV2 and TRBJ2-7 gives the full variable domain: EPEVTQTPSHQVTQMGQEVILRCVPISNHLYFYWYRQILGQKVEFLVSFYNNEISEKSEIFDDQFSVERPDGSNFTLKIRSTKLEDSAMYFCASSRGTGSNYEQYFGPGTRLTVT.

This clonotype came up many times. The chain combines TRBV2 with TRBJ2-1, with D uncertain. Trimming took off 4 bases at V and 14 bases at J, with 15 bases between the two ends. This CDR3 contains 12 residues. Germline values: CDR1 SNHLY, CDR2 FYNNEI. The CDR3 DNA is TGTGCCAGCAGTGGAGCCCTTAAGACGAAGTTCTTC. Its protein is CASSGALKTKFF.

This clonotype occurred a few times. CDR3 DNA sequence: TGTGCCAGCAGCCTCCACGATCCAAACACCGGGGAGCTGTTTTTT. Translating gives CASSLHDPNTGELFF. The chain employs TRBV7-8 and TRBJ2-2; D call uncertain. Trimming took 5 bases from V and 2 from J, leaving 12 bases between them. CDR1 and CDR2 from the germline V gene are SGHVS and FQNEAQ. The CDR3 contains 15 residues.

The CDR3 sequence is CASFNNEKLFF. CDR3 coding DNA: TGTGCCAGCTTTAATAATGAAAAACTGTTTTTT. The chain links TRBV28 to TRBJ1-4; D is uncertain. Trimming left V 8 bases short and J 4 bases short, with 5 bases between. From germline, CDR1 is MDHEN and CDR2 SYDVKM. CDR3 size: 11 residues.

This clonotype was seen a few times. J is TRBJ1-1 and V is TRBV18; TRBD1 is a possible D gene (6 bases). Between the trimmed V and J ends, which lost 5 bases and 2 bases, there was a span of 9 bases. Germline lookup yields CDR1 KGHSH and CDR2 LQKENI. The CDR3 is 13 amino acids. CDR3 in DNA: TGTGCCAGCTCAGGACAGTCCAACACTGAAGCTTTCTTT. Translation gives CASSGQSNTEAFF.

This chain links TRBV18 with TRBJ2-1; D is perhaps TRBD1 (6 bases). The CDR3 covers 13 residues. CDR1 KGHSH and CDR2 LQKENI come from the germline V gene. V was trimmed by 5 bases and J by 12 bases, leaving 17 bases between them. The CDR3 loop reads CASSLNGQNPQFF. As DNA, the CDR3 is TGTGCCAGCTCATTAAACGGACAGAACCCGCAGTTCTTC.

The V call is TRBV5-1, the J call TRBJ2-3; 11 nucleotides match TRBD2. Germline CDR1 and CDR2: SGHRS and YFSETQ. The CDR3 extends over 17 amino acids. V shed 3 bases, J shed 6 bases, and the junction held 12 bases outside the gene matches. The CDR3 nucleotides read TGCGCCAGCAGCTCGGGACTAGCGGTGACCCTATTTGATACGCAGTATTTT. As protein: CASSSGLAVTLFDTQYF. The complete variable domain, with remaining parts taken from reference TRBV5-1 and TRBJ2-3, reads KAGVTQTPRYLIKTRGQQVTLSCSPISGHRSVSWYQQTPGQGLQFLFEYFSETQRNKGNFPGRFSGRQFSNSRSEMNVSTLELGDSALYLCASSSGLAVTLFDTQYFGPGTRLTVL.

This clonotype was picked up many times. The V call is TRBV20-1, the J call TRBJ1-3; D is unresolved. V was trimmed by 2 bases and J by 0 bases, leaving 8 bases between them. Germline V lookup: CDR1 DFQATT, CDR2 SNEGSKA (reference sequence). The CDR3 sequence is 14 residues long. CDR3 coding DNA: TGCAGTGCTAGACTCCGCGGCTCTGGAAACACCATATATTTT. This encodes CSARLRGSGNTIYF.

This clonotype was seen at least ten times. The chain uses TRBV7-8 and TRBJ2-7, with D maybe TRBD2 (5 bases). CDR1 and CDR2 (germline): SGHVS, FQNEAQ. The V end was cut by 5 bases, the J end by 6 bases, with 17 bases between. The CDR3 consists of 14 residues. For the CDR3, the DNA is TGTGCCAGCAGCATTTCGGGTGGACTGAGCGAGCAGTACTTC. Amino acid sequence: CASSISGGLSEQYF.

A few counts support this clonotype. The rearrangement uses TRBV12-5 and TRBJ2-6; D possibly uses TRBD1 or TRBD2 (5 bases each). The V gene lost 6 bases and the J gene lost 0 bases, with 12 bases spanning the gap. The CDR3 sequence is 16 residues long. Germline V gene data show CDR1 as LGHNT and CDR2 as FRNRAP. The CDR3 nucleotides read TGTGCTAGTGGGCCGGGACGCCCCTCTGGGGCCAACGTCCTGACTTTC. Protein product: CASGPGRPSGANVLTF.

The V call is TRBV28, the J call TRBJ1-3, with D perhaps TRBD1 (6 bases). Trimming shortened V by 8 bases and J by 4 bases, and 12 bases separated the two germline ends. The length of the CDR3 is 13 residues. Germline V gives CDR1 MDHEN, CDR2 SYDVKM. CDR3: CASCGGRGNTIYF. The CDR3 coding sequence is TGTGCCAGCTGCGGGGGGCGAGGAAACACCATATATTTT.

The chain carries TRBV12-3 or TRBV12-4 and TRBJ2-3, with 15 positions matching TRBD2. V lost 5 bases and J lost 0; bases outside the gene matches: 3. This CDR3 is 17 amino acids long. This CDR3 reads CASSGLAGGSSTDTQYF. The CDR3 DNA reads TGTGCCAGCAGTGGACTAGCGGGAGGGTCTAGCACAGATACGCAGTATTTT.